Following are 27 T cell receptor beta chains from one sample sequenced in a study of control samples from healthy donors and cancer patients. TCRdb's copy holds only in-frame clones and misses some; the assay was immunoSEQ multiplex PCR. The sample has about 51,000 clones, roughly nine tenths seen once. Source material: PBMCs. The receptor set was obtained from a man between 35 and 55 years old with colorectal cancer.

This clone was counted once. The chain couples TRBV7-9 to TRBJ2-3; D is uncertain. The V end lost 6 bases, the J end lost 4 bases, and 8 bases lay between the germline ends. This CDR3 has 12 residues. Germline CDR1 and CDR2: SEHNR and FQNEAQ (reference sequence). For the CDR3, the DNA is TGTGCCAGCAGTCCCACCGCAGATACGCAGTATTTT. Translation: CASSPTADTQYF.

V usage is TRBV12-3 or TRBV12-4 and J usage is TRBJ2-7, with no clear D. Trimming took off 7 bases at V and 0 bases at J, with 7 bases between the two ends. This CDR3 comprises 12 residues. CDR3 sequence reads: CASTLNSYEQYF. The CDR3 region has the DNA TGTGCCAGCACCTTAAACTCCTACGAGCAGTACTTC.

The chain has TRBV4-3 and TRBJ1-2; the D gene is possibly TRBD1 (6 bases). Germline CDR1 is LGHNA and CDR2 is YSLEER. Trimming stripped 5 bases from V and 2 bases from J, with 9 bases between. CDR3 size: 13 residues. The CDR3 loop is CASSWGQNYGYTF. In nucleotides, the CDR3 is TGCGCCAGCAGCTGGGGGCAGAACTATGGCTACACCTTC.

This rearrangement joins TRBV4-1 to TRBJ1-1; TRBD1 matches 10 bases. This CDR3 has 14 residues. The germline V gene has CDR1 MGHRA and CDR2 YSYEKL. Trimming removed 6 bases from V and 4 bases from J; junction bases left unmatched: 5. DNA of the CDR3: TGCGCCAGCAGACGTTGGGACAGGGGCACTGAAGCTTTCTTT. Translated, it gives CASRRWDRGTEAFF.

The gene calls are TRBV29-1 and TRBJ2-7; maybe TRBD1 (6 bases). Trimming removed 6 bases from V and 2 bases from J, with 17 bases in between. The germline V gene encodes CDR1 SQVTM and CDR2 ANQGSEA. The CDR3 is 14 residues long. The DNA of the CDR3 is TGCAGCGTCCCTGGCACAGGGAACCCCTACGAGCAGTACTTC. Its protein is CSVPGTGNPYEQYF.

The chain employs TRBV7-8 and TRBJ2-3, with unresolved D. Germline lookup yields CDR1 SGHVS and CDR2 FQNEAQ. The CDR3 covers 16 residues. The V and J ends lost 4 bases and 2 bases respectively, with 16 bases between them. This chain's CDR3 is CASSSYVAALTDTQYF. The CDR3 bases are TGTGCCAGCAGCTCGTACGTAGCAGCGCTCACAGATACGCAGTATTTT.

The chain uses TRBV19 and TRBJ1-1; TRBD1 matches 7 bases. J gave up 0 bases and V 7 bases, and 11 bases lay outside the gene matches. The CDR3 totals 16 residues. Germline CDR1 reads LNHDA; CDR2 reads SQIVND (reference sequence). The CDR3 DNA follows: TGTGCCAGTAAAAAGGACAGGACTCAACTGAACACTGAAGCTTTCTTT. The encoded protein is CASKKDRTQLNTEAFF.

The CDR3 nucleotides are TGCGCCAGCAGTACGCGGGGCAATGAGCAGTTCTTC. Translation gives CASSTRGNEQFF. The chain uses TRBV5-1 and TRBJ2-1; D might be TRBD2 (6 bases). This CDR3 has 12 amino acids. The V end lost 5 bases, the J end lost 6 bases, and 9 bases lay between the germline ends. Germline assignment: CDR1 SGHRS and CDR2 YFSETQ.

In its sample, this clone was seen once. For the CDR3, the DNA is TGTGCCAGCAGTTTAGGGGTCCGCACAGATACGCAGTATTTT. This translates into CASSLGVRTDTQYF. The chain recombines TRBV27 with TRBJ2-3; D gene ambiguous. This CDR3 spans 14 amino acids. Germline V gives CDR1 MNHEY, CDR2 SMNVEV (reference sequence). Deletions cut 2 bases from V and 1 base from J, with 7 bases between.

The V call is TRBV12-3 or TRBV12-4, the J call TRBJ2-2; TRBD1 might be the D (5 bases). V was trimmed by 6 bases and J by 1 base, leaving 6 bases between them. The CDR3 is 13 amino acids. In DNA form, the CDR3 reads TGTGCCAGCAGAACAGGGAACACCGGGGAGCTGTTTTTT. Translating gives CASRTGNTGELFF.

In its sample, this clone was seen once. The V and J genes are TRBV18 and TRBJ2-1; TRBD2 matches 12 bases. The CDR3 length is 17 residues. V lost 6 bases, J lost 0 bases, and 6 bases stayed unmatched. Germline CDR1 reads KGHSH; CDR2 reads LQKENI. In DNA, the CDR3 is TGTGCCAGCTCCCCGGGACTAGCGGGTAGCTCCTACAATGAGCAGTTCTTC. This gives the protein CASSPGLAGSSYNEQFF.

This clone is medium-sized within its sample. The chain employs TRBV3-1 (or the pseudogene TRBV3-2) and TRBJ1-2; 8 nucleotides line up with TRBD1. The germline CDR1 and CDR2 sequences are LGHDT and YNNKEL (reference sequence). The length of the CDR3 is 14 residues. Trimming took 1 base from V and 6 from J; bases not matched to a gene: 4. The CDR3 is CASSQGRGRDGYTF. For the CDR3, the DNA is TGTGCCAGCAGCCAAGGCAGGGGGCGCGATGGCTACACCTTC.

This chain links TRBV7-9 with TRBJ1-1; 10 bases map to TRBD1. CDR1 SEHNR and CDR2 FQNEAQ come from the germline V gene (reference sequence). V shed 5 bases, J shed 0 bases, and the junction held 6 bases outside the gene matches. The CDR3 sequence is 16 residues long. The CDR3 reads CASSRWTGGMNTEAFF. CDR3 nucleotides: TGTGCCAGCAGCAGGTGGACAGGGGGAATGAACACTGAAGCTTTCTTT.

This chain joins TRBV7-9 and TRBJ2-7; 15 positions match TRBD2. V was clipped by 5 bases and J by 2 bases; unmatched bases: 4. CDR1 and CDR2 from the germline V gene are SEHNR and FQNEAQ (reference sequence). CDR3 size: 16 residues. CDR3 coding DNA: TGTGCCAGCAGCGGGACTAGCGGGAGGTCGACCTACGAGCAGTACTTC. This sequence encodes CASSGTSGRSTYEQYF.

The J gene is TRBJ2-5, the V gene TRBV5-4, with 7 bases fitting TRBD1. This CDR3 is built from 14 residues. J gave up 5 bases and V 2 bases, and 6 bases lay outside the gene matches. Germline CDR1 SGHNT, CDR2 YYREEE (reference sequence). The CDR3 protein is CASSLTGAGETQYF. The CDR3 DNA follows: TGTGCCAGCAGCTTAACAGGGGCAGGGGAGACCCAGTACTTC.

The chain uses TRBV5-1 and TRBJ2-7, with a possible D match to TRBD2 (6 bases). Trimming pared 4 bases from V and 3 bases from J, leaving 14 bases between. CDR3 size: 14 residues. CDR1 SGHRS and CDR2 YFSETQ come from the germline V gene. The chain's CDR3 is CASSGGIHLYEQYF. The CDR3 nucleotides read TGCGCCAGCAGCGGGGGGATCCATCTCTACGAGCAGTACTTC. Together with reference TRBV5-1 and TRBJ2-7, the CDR3 gives the full variable domain: KAGVTQTPRYLIKTRGQQVTLSCSPISGHRSVSWYQQTPGQGLQFLFEYFSETQRNKGNFPGRFSGRQFSNSRSEMNVSTLELGDSALYLCASSGGIHLYEQYFGPGTRLTVT.

The chain carries TRBV7-3 and TRBJ2-1; the match to TRBD2 covers 7 bases. With 2 bases clipped from V and 7 bases from J, the junction kept 2 bases outside the gene matches. The CDR3 is made up of 13 amino acids. The germline gives CDR1 SGHTA, CDR2 FQGTGA. CDR3 coding DNA: TGTGCCAGCAGCTTACGGGGGGTTAATGAGCAGTTCTTC. Translated, it gives CASSLRGVNEQFF. The variable domain in full, with the rest retrieved from reference TRBV7-3 and TRBJ2-1, is GAGVSQTPSNKVTEKGKYVELRCDPISGHTALYWYRQSLGQGPEFLIYFQGTGAADDSGLPNDRFFAVRPEGSVSTLKIQRTERGDSAVYLCASSLRGVNEQFFGPGTRLTVL.

The V call is TRBV7-8, the J call TRBJ2-3; tentatively, D is TRBD1 (5 bases). Trimming took off 1 base at V and 4 bases at J, with 12 bases between the two ends. The CDR3 contains 15 residues. Germline V CDR1 and CDR2: SGHVS, FQNEAQ. For the CDR3, the DNA is TGTGCCAGCAGCTTAGGTTGGGGCCGACCAGATACGCAGTATTTT. Protein: CASSLGWGRPDTQYF.

This chain joins TRBV19 and TRBJ2-6, with TRBD1 matching 9 bases. The CDR3 consists of 17 residues. Trimming cost V 8 bases and J 0 bases; bases outside gene matches: 8. Germline V gives CDR1 LNHDA, CDR2 SQIVND (reference sequence). In DNA, the CDR3 is TGTGCCAGTGACAAGACAGGGGGAACCTCTGGGGCCAACGTCCTGACTTTC. Its translation: CASDKTGGTSGANVLTF.

The V and J genes are TRBV11-2 and TRBJ2-2, with D unclear. V was shortened by 5 bases and J by 1 base, with 11 bases between the two germline ends. The CDR3 is 15 residues long. The germline gives CDR1 SGHAT, CDR2 FQNNGV. This CDR3 reads CASSVQVRNTGELFF. The CDR3 nucleotides read TGTGCCAGCAGCGTACAAGTCCGGAACACCGGGGAGCTGTTTTTT.

The chain links TRBV11-2 to TRBJ1-2; D not certain. Trimming pared 0 bases from V and 6 bases from J, leaving 20 bases between. Germline lookup yields CDR1 SGHAT and CDR2 FQNNGV. The CDR3 loop spans 17 amino acids. As DNA, the CDR3 is TGTGCCAGCAGCTTAGATCATAGGGCAGGCGGTGTCAATGGCTACACCTTC. It specifies CASSLDHRAGGVNGYTF.

V and J are TRBV12-5 and TRBJ1-2; unclear D gene. Germline values: CDR1 LGHNT, CDR2 FRNRAP. V was trimmed by 0 bases and J by 2 bases, leaving 7 bases between them. This CDR3 has 14 residues. The CDR3 region is CASGLVVRNYGYTF. The DNA for the CDR3 is TGTGCTAGTGGTTTGGTAGTGCGGAACTATGGCTACACCTTC. Full variable domain (missing parts from reference TRBV12-5 and TRBJ1-2): DARVTQTPRHKVTEMGQEVTMRCQPILGHNTVFWYRQTMMQGLELLAYFRNRAPLDDSGMPKDRFSAEMPDATLATLKIQPSEPRDSAVYFCASGLVVRNYGYTFGSGTRLTVV.

The gene calls are TRBV19 and TRBJ2-1, with D possibly matching TRBD2 (6 bases). V was cut by 3 bases and J by 3 bases, with 12 bases left in between. The length of the CDR3 is 15 residues. Germline lookup yields CDR1 LNHDA and CDR2 SQIVND (reference sequence). CDR3 protein: CASSMFSGNYNEQFF. The CDR3 coding sequence is TGTGCCAGTAGTATGTTTAGCGGTAACTACAATGAGCAGTTCTTC.

The chain employs TRBV9 and TRBJ1-5, with D perhaps matching TRBD1 (5 bases). The CDR3 contains 14 residues. Germline assignment: CDR1 SGDLS and CDR2 YYNGEE. Trimming took off 3 bases at V and 3 bases at J, with 10 bases between the two ends. This CDR3 reads CASSEGLFNQPQHF. The CDR3 DNA reads as TGTGCCAGCAGCGAGGGACTGTTCAATCAGCCCCAGCATTTT.

This rearrangement joins TRBV2 to TRBJ2-2; perhaps TRBD2 as D (6 bases). The CDR3 covers 12 residues. Trimming removed 4 bases at V and 7 bases at J, with 7 bases between. The germline V gene encodes CDR1 SNHLY and CDR2 FYNNEI. The CDR3 DNA is TGTGCCAGCAGTGGGGGGGACGGGGAGCTGTTTTTT. It specifies CASSGGDGELFF.

The CDR3 DNA reads TGCGCCAGCAGCCAGGGCCCCAGCGGGAGGTACAATGAGCAGTTCTTC. It encodes CASSQGPSGRYNEQFF. This chain connects TRBV4-3 to TRBJ2-1, with 9 bases that match TRBD2. The CDR3 sequence is 16 residues long. The V gene's germline CDR1 is LGHNA and CDR2 YSLEER. After removal of 3 bases from V and 4 bases from J, the junction contained 7 bases not matched to a gene.

This clone was seen more than once but under ten times. The rearrangement links TRBV24-1 to TRBJ2-1; possible D gene TRBD2, 5 bases. This CDR3 region has 13 residues. V lost 1 base to trimming and J lost 9 bases, with 9 bases between them. The germline V gene has CDR1 KGHDR and CDR2 SFDVKD. The chain's CDR3 is CATSDLVAGEQFF. CDR3 bases: TGTGCCACCAGTGATTTAGTGGCGGGTGAGCAGTTCTTC.